This TCR beta chain is drawn from a study of radiotherapy plus CTLA-4 blockade in lung cancer. Study summary: For 18% of patients, objective responses occurred, and roughly 31% had disease control. Study results and caveats: In blood, tumor-derived TCR clones expanded after radiotherapy plus ipilimumab. Early clonal dynamics of blood T cells, together with interferon-beta, were reported as the best response predictor.

Using immunoSEQ multiplex PCR, the repertoire was profiled, and TCRdb retains in-frame clones only, with some absent. The sample lists under 65,000 clones, 65% to 80% occurring once. Germline V gene sequence: CDR1 MNHNY, CDR2 SVGAGI (reference sequence). Trimming pared 6 bases from V and 8 bases from J, leaving 17 bases between. The CDR3 has 15 amino acids. Participants had chemo-refractory metastatic non-small-cell lung cancer and were treated with focal radiation plus ipilimumab CTLA-4 blockade. In regard to this clone: Its target is unknown.

The chain employs TRBV6-6 and TRBJ1-6, with D tentatively TRBD1 (6 bases). The clonotype comes from a human donor with non-small cell lung cancer whose response to radiotherapy plus ipilimumab could not be evaluated. Sequences were derived from peripheral blood, sampled from a patient treated with radiotherapy plus ipilimumab. CDR3 protein: CASRINLQGHSPLHF. The CDR3 region has the DNA TGTGCCAGCAGGATAAACCTCCAGGGGCATTCACCCCTCCACTTT.